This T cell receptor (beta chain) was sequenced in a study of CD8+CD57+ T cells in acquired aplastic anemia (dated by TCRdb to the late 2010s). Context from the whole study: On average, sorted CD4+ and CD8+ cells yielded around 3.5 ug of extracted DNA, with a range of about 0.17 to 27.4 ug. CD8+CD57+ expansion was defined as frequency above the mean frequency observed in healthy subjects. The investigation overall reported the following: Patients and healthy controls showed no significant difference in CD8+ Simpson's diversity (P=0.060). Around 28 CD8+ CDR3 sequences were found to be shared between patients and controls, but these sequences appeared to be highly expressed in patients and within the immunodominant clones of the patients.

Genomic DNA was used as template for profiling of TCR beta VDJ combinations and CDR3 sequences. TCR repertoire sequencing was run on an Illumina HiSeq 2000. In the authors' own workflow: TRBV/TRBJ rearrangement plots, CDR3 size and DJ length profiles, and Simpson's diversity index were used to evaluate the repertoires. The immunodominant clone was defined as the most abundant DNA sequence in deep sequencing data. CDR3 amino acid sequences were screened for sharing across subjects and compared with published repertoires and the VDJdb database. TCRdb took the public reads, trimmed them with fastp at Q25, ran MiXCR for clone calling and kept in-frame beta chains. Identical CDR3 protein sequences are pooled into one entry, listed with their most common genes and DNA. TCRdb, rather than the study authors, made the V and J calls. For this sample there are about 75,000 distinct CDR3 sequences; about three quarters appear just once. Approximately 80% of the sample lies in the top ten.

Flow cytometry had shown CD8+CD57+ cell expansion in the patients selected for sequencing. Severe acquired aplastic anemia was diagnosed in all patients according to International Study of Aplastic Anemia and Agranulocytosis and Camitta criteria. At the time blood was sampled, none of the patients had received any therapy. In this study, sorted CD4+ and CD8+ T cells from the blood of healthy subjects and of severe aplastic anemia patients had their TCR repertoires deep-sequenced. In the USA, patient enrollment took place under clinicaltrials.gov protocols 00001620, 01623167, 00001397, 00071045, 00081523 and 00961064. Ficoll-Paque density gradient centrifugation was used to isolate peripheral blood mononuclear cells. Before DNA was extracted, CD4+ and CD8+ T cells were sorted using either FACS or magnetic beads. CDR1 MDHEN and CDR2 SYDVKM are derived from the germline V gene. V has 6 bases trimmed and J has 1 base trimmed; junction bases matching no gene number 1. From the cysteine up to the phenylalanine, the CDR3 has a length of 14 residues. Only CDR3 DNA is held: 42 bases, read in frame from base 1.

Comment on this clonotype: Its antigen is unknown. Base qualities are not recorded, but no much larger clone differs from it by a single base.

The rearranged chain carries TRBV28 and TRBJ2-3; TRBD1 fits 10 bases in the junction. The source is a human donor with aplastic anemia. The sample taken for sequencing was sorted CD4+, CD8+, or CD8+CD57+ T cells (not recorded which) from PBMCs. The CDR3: CASRTGGGTDTQYF. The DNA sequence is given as TGTGCCAGCAGGACAGGGGGCGGCACAGATACGCAGTATTTT. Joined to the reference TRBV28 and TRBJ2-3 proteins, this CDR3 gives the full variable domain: DVKVTQSSRYLVKRTGEKVFLECVQDMDHENMFWYRQDPGLGLRLIYFSYDVKMKEKGDIPEGYSVSREKKERFSLILESASTNQTSMYLCASRTGGGTDTQYFGPGTRLTVL.